This TCR beta chain was recorded in a study of blood T cell repertoires in COVID-19. Study at large: Researchers got acute and convalescent COVID-19 samples from the United States, Italy and Spain. The analysed material was cDNA or gDNA that came from T cells, B-cell-depleted T cells, or PBMCs.

The CDR3 extends over 14 amino acids. Trimming took off 8 bases at V and 7 bases at J, with 18 bases between the two ends. Germline CDR1 is LNHDA and CDR2 is SQIVND (reference sequence). The authors' processing: Counts of nucleated cells, estimated from reference gene primer amplification, were obtained. The assay was immunoSEQ multiplex PCR, and TCRdb's table has in-frame clones only and misses some. The V and J calls and clone size are taken from that table; D and trimming were inferred from the DNA. Of about 220,000 clones in the sample, roughly 84% were seen once. The receptor was derived from a man aged 40-50 years with active or convalescent COVID-19. This chain links TRBV19 with TRBJ1-3, with D maybe TRBD1 (5 bases). The sample consisted of peripheral blood. CDR3 coding DNA: TGTGCCAGTGACCGGACCGCTGGGGGGAACACCATATATTTT. The encoded protein is CASDRTAGGNTIYF.